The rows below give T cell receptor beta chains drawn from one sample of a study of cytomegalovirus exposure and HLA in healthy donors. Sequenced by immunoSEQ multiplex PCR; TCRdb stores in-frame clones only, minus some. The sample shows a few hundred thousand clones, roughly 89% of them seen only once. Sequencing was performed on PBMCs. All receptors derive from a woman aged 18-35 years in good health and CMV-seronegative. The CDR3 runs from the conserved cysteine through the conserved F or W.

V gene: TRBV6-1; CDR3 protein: CASSGLAGSGANVLTF
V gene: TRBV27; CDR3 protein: CASSLTGAFTDTQYF
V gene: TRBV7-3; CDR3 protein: CASSLMGRGTGQPQHF
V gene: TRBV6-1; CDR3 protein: CASSEVDRATYEQYF
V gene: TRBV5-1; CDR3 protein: CASTGGGDTDTQYF
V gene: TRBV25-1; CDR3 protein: CASTDSDRVNGYTF
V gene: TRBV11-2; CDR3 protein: CASSLSGMNTEAFF
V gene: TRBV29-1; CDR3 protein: CSVGPRTAGYGYTF
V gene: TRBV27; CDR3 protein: CATSRRAGAKGTGELFF
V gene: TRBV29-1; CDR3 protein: CSVKRTVMNTEAFF
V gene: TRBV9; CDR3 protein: CASSVETGKSTDTQYF
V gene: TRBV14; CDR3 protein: CASSPGVYYGYTF
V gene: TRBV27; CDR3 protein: CASSTGTGRSYEQYF